Shown below are 21 T cell receptor beta chains from a single sample sequenced in a study of blood T cell repertoires in COVID-19. Only in-frame clones appear in the TCRdb table, and some are missing; sequencing was by immunoSEQ multiplex PCR. The sample yields some 250,000 clones, roughly 76% seen once. Material: peripheral blood. The receptors here all came from a woman over 75 with COVID-19, enrolled during active disease.

In DNA, the CDR3 is TGTGCCAGCAGTCGCGAATTCGAAGCTTTCTTT. Its protein product is CASSREFEAFF. The chain recombines TRBV2 with TRBJ1-1, with no clear D. Per the germline V gene, CDR1 is SNHLY and CDR2 is FYNNEI. V gave up 5 bases and J gave up 8 bases, with 9 bases separating them. The CDR3 sequence is 11 residues long.

The J gene is TRBJ1-4, the V gene TRBV12-3 or TRBV12-4, with D possibly TRBD1 on 5 matching bases. The CDR3 covers 13 residues. V shed 6 bases and J shed 3 bases, with 8 bases lying between them. CDR3 sequence reads: CASRRGANEKLFF. CDR3 nucleotide sequence: TGTGCCAGCAGGCGGGGGGCTAATGAAAAACTGTTTTTT.

The chain recombines TRBV2 with TRBJ1-2, with TRBD1 as a possible D gene (5 bases). Deletions cut 6 bases from V and 2 bases from J, with 10 bases between. Germline assignment: CDR1 SNHLY and CDR2 FYNNEI. There are 13 residues in the CDR3. The CDR3 DNA follows: TGTGCCAGCAGGAAAGGGGAAAACTATGGCTACACCTTC. Translation gives CASRKGENYGYTF. The variable domain in full, completed from reference TRBV2 and TRBJ1-2, reads EPEVTQTPSHQVTQMGQEVILRCVPISNHLYFYWYRQILGQKVEFLVSFYNNEISEKSEIFDDQFSVERPDGSNFTLKIRSTKLEDSAMYFCASRKGENYGYTFGSGTRLTVV.

This clone was counted a single time. The rearrangement uses TRBV7-2 and TRBJ1-4, with TRBD1 identical over 10 bases. CDR1 and CDR2 from the germline V gene are SGHTA and FQGNSA. V shed 6 bases, J shed 6 bases, and the junction held 7 bases outside the gene matches. CDR3 size: 15 residues. CDR3 residues: CASRFIGTGDEKLFF. For the CDR3, the DNA is TGTGCCAGCAGGTTTATCGGGACAGGGGATGAAAAACTGTTTTTT.

In this sample, this clone turned up a few times. The chain joins TRBV27 to TRBJ1-5; the D gene is possibly TRBD1 (5 bases). V gave up 2 bases and J gave up 7 bases, with 12 bases separating them. Germline CDR1 reads MNHEY; CDR2 reads SMNVEV (reference sequence). The CDR3 length is 14 residues. The CDR3 region has the DNA TGTGCCAGCAGTTTAGGGGCAGGAAGACAGCCCCAGCATTTT. As protein: CASSLGAGRQPQHF.

This clone has a handful of counts. The chain links TRBV7-9 to TRBJ1-2; D remains unclear. Germline CDR1 SEHNR, CDR2 FQNEAQ (reference sequence). This CDR3 has 14 amino acids. V gave up 5 bases and J gave up 2 bases, with 12 bases separating them. This CDR3 reads CASSPFQVNYGYTF. CDR3 DNA: TGTGCCAGCAGCCCCTTCCAGGTCAACTATGGCTACACCTTC.

The genes are TRBV7-2 and TRBJ1-1, with 8 bases matching TRBD1. V lost 1 base, J lost 6 bases, and 4 bases stayed unmatched. From germline, CDR1 is SGHTA and CDR2 FQGNSA. The CDR3 spans 14 residues. The CDR3 nucleotides are TGTGCCAGCAGCTTAGGACAGGGGCTCCCTGAAGCTTTCTTT. This sequence encodes CASSLGQGLPEAFF.

The rearrangement joins TRBV5-5 to TRBJ1-2; D possibly corresponds to TRBD1 (6 bases). V was shortened by 4 bases and J by 8 bases, with 18 bases between the two germline ends. The CDR3 contains 14 residues. CDR1 and CDR2 (germline): SGHKS, YYEKEE (reference sequence). CDR3 protein: CASSVAPQGPGYTF. Written as DNA, the CDR3 is TGTGCCAGCAGCGTCGCACCTCAGGGGCCGGGCTACACCTTC.

This clone was counted a single time. V and J are TRBV30 and TRBJ1-1; D is unresolved. Germline CDR1 is GTSNPN and CDR2 is SVGIG (reference sequence). The CDR3 extends over 12 amino acids. V lost 2 bases to trimming and J lost 4 bases, with 8 bases between them. CDR3: CAWSTTGTEAFF. The CDR3 nucleotides read TGTGCCTGGAGTACGACGGGCACTGAAGCTTTCTTT.

The rearrangement links TRBV12-3 or TRBV12-4 to TRBJ1-5; D unclear. The V end lost 5 bases, the J end lost 5 bases, and 7 bases lay between the germline ends. This CDR3 region has 12 residues. CDR3 in amino acids: CASSQYYQPQHF. CDR3 nucleotide sequence: TGTGCCAGCAGTCAGTATTATCAGCCCCAGCATTTT.

V usage is TRBV18 and J usage is TRBJ1-5; 8 bases agree with TRBD1. Germline V gene sequence: CDR1 KGHSH, CDR2 LQKENI. The CDR3 length is 13 residues. With V trimmed by 6 bases and J by 5 bases, 3 bases remained unmatched. The CDR3 loop is CASSDRADQPQHF. The CDR3 DNA is TGTGCCAGCTCGGACAGGGCGGATCAGCCCCAGCATTTT.

The chain is built from TRBV9 and TRBJ2-7; possibly TRBD2 for D (5 bases). The ends were cut back, 0 bases at V and 2 bases at J, with 9 bases in the middle. Germline CDR1 reads SGDLS; CDR2 reads YYNGEE. The length of the CDR3 is 14 residues. The CDR3 nucleotides are TGTGCCAGCAGCGTAGGAGGGTCCACCTACGAGCAGTACTTC. It is translated as CASSVGGSTYEQYF.

The V call is TRBV5-1, the J call TRBJ2-2, with 8 bases lining up with TRBD1. V lost 3 bases, J lost 4 bases, and 5 bases stayed unmatched. The CDR3 contains 15 residues. The V gene's germline CDR1 is SGHRS and CDR2 YFSETQ. CDR3 sequence reads: CASSSGTGATGELFF. The CDR3 bases are TGCGCCAGCAGCTCCGGGACAGGAGCCACCGGGGAGCTGTTTTTT.

V is TRBV18 and J is TRBJ2-5, with 12 bases aligning to TRBD2. This CDR3 is built from 16 residues. CDR1 KGHSH and CDR2 LQKENI come from the germline V gene. The trim removed 0 bases at V and 3 bases at J, leaving 2 bases unmatched. Here the CDR3 reads CASSPPWTSGKETQYF. In DNA form, the CDR3 reads TGTGCCAGCTCACCACCTTGGACTAGCGGGAAAGAGACCCAGTACTTC. Variable domain in full (rest from reference TRBV18 and TRBJ2-5): NAGVMQNPRHLVRRRGQEARLRCSPMKGHSHVYWYRQLPEEGLKFMVYLQKENIIDESGMPKERFSAEFPKEGPSILRIQQVVRGDSAAYFCASSPPWTSGKETQYFGPGTRLLVL.

The V call is TRBV15, the J call TRBJ2-1, with D perhaps TRBD1 (6 bases). The CDR3 runs to 15 residues. Germline V lookup: CDR1 LNHNV, CDR2 YYDKDF (reference sequence). With 5 bases removed from V and 12 bases from J, the gap between germline ends came to 23 bases. CDR3: CATSVDRFTTGRQFF. The CDR3 DNA reads as TGTGCCACCAGCGTGGACAGATTTACTACCGGTAGGCAGTTCTTC.

The chain employs TRBV28 and TRBJ2-5, with TRBD2 matching over 13 bases. Per germline, CDR1 MDHEN and CDR2 SYDVKM. Germline trimming cut 5 bases from V and 0 bases from J; bases unmatched to any gene: 9. The length of the CDR3 is 18 residues. For the CDR3, the DNA is TGTGCCAGCAGTCCGGGACTAGCGGGGACCATGTACCAAGAGACCCAGTACTTC. As protein: CASSPGLAGTMYQETQYF.

V usage is TRBV11-2 and J usage is TRBJ2-1, with D possibly TRBD2 on 6 matching bases. Trimming cost V 4 bases and J 5 bases, with 24 bases left between them. This CDR3 contains 18 residues. CDR1 and CDR2 (germline): SGHAT, FQNNGV. The CDR3 nucleotides read TGTGCCAGCAGCTCCCCCCGTACCGGGACTGAAGGGAACAATGAGCAGTTCTTC. The encoded protein is CASSSPRTGTEGNNEQFF.

The chain has TRBV15 and TRBJ1-1; 7 bases line up with TRBD1. The CDR3 covers 13 residues. CDR1 is LNHNV, CDR2 YYDKDF, per germline (reference sequence). V lost 4 bases and J lost 5; bases outside the gene matches: 4. The CDR3 nucleotides read TGTGCCACCAGCAAAAGGGGGCTTACTGAAGCTTTCTTT. Encoded protein: CATSKRGLTEAFF.

The CDR3 spells CASSLADRVSTDTQYF. DNA for the CDR3: TGTGCCAGCAGCTTAGCCGACAGGGTCAGCACAGATACGCAGTATTTT. The rearrangement joins TRBV5-4 to TRBJ2-3; 7 bases fit TRBD1. Germline-derived CDR1 and CDR2 are SGHNT and YYREEE (reference sequence). Trimming cost V 2 bases and J 0 bases; bases outside gene matches: 6. The CDR3 extends over 16 amino acids.

V gene TRBV18 combines with J gene TRBJ1-2, with 8 bases fitting TRBD1. There are 15 residues in the CDR3. Germline CDR1 KGHSH, CDR2 LQKENI. V trimming: 5 bases; J trimming: 0 bases; junction bases outside the gene matches: 5. In DNA, the CDR3 is TGTGCCAGCTCAGTTCAGGGACAGGCTAACTATGGCTACACCTTC. It yields the protein CASSVQGQANYGYTF.

In this sample, this clone turned up a few times. The chain carries TRBV18 and TRBJ2-7, with D tentatively TRBD1 (6 bases). Germline V CDR1 and CDR2: KGHSH, LQKENI. V shed 3 bases and J shed 3 bases, with 15 bases lying between them. The CDR3 length is 15 residues. The CDR3 sequence: CASSPRQGRNYEQYF. The CDR3, as DNA: TGTGCCAGCTCACCCCGGCAGGGGCGGAACTACGAGCAGTACTTC. Variable domain in full (rest from reference TRBV18 and TRBJ2-7): NAGVMQNPRHLVRRRGQEARLRCSPMKGHSHVYWYRQLPEEGLKFMVYLQKENIIDESGMPKERFSAEFPKEGPSILRIQQVVRGDSAAYFCASSPRQGRNYEQYFGPGTRLTVT.